The present TCR beta chain was sequenced within a study of cytomegalovirus exposure and HLA in healthy donors. Primers: 60 Vbeta forward and 13 Jbeta reverse. How the authors handled the data: Approximately 72 million unique TCR beta chains, about 11 million of them shared, were counted by a later analysis. Sequenced by immunoSEQ multiplex PCR; TCRdb stores in-frame clones only, minus some. That table supplies the V and J calls and clone size; D and trimming were determined from the DNA. The data show about 200,000 clones, 75% to 90% seen once. The CDR3 spans 16 residues. V gave up 4 bases and J gave up 7 bases; unmatched junction bases: 11. Germline CDR1 and CDR2: SGHTA and FQGTGA.

Sequencing was performed on PBMCs. The sequence derives from a woman aged 45-65 years in good health and CMV-seropositive. The chain is built from TRBV7-3 and TRBJ2-2, with 8 bases lining up with TRBD1. In DNA, the CDR3 is TGTGCCAGCAGCTACGACAGGGGCAGCATTAACGGGGAGCTGTTTTTT. As protein: CASSYDRGSINGELFF.